The next 20 T cell receptor beta chains were all read from a single sample in a study of blood T cell repertoires in COVID-19. TCRdb's copy holds only in-frame clones and misses some; the assay was immunoSEQ multiplex PCR. The sample gives a few hundred thousand clones, approximately 80% of which show up once; about 9.4% is in the top ten. The sequencing sample was made of peripheral blood. Source of these receptors: a woman at least 80 years old with acute or convalescent COVID-19.

This sequence joins TRBV7-2 and TRBJ2-3; 9 positions agree with TRBD1. The CDR3 length is 15 residues. Unmatched junction bases numbered 6, after V lost 6 bases and J lost 2 bases. Germline V gene data show CDR1 as SGHTA and CDR2 as FQGNSA. The CDR3, as DNA: TGTGCCAGCAGGAAACAGGGGGCGGTCACAGATACGCAGTATTTT. It is translated as CASRKQGAVTDTQYF.

Concerning this clone: An end of the junction does not agree with germline; a read error may underlie this. The chain links TRBV18 to TRBJ1-2; 11 bases fit TRBD1. This CDR3 has 12 amino acids. Germline V lookup: CDR1 KGHSH, CDR2 LQKENI. The CDR3 sequence: CASSPGQGANLF. The CDR3 coding sequence is TGTGCCAGCTCACCAGGACAGGGGGCGAACCTCTTC.

The sample holds a few counts of this clone. The J gene is TRBJ2-4, the V gene TRBV11-2; D unclear. V lost 5 bases to trimming and J lost 9 bases, with 14 bases between them. The CDR3 runs to 13 residues. Germline CDR1 SGHAT, CDR2 FQNNGV. CDR3 sequence: CASSPRSRGIQYF. In DNA, the CDR3 is TGTGCCAGCAGCCCCCGATCTAGAGGCATTCAGTACTTC.

The chain couples TRBV10-3 to TRBJ2-1; TRBD2 agrees at 7 bases. V dropped 6 bases and J dropped 5; count of bases not matched to a gene: 10. The CDR3 is 15 residues long. The germline CDR1 and CDR2 sequences are ENHRY and SYGVKD. Here the CDR3 reads CAIRASQGGHNEQFF. In DNA, the CDR3 is TGTGCCATCAGAGCGTCGCAGGGAGGGCACAATGAGCAGTTCTTC.

The V call is TRBV7-9, the J call TRBJ2-3, with 8 bases that match TRBD2. The CDR3 is made up of 16 amino acids. Germline V gene lookup returns CDR1 SEHNR and CDR2 FQNEAQ (reference sequence). V lost 3 bases, J lost 0 bases, and 5 bases stayed unmatched. This CDR3 is CASSFSGDPSTDTQYF. CDR3 bases: TGTGCCAGCAGCTTTAGCGGGGACCCTAGCACAGATACGCAGTATTTT.

This chain links TRBV5-5 with TRBJ1-5; D is undetermined. The CDR3 length is 13 residues. V was trimmed by 4 bases and J by 8 bases, leaving 13 bases between them. Germline values: CDR1 SGHKS, CDR2 YYEKEE (reference sequence). The CDR3 DNA follows: TGTGCCAGCAGCCCCCCGCGGAGAGAGCCCCAGCATTTT. Protein sequence: CASSPPRREPQHF.

This clone was found a few times. This chain uses TRBV19 with TRBJ1-1; D gene uncertain. This CDR3 is built from 13 residues. V lost 5 bases, J lost 3 bases, and 10 bases lay in between. Germline CDR1 is LNHDA and CDR2 is SQIVND (reference sequence). The CDR3 coding sequence is TGTGCCAGTAGTTACAACCGGGACACTGAAGCTTTCTTT. It specifies CASSYNRDTEAFF.

This clone was counted a few times. The chain couples TRBV9 to TRBJ1-2; D not resolved. The CDR3 loop spans 13 amino acids. V was pared by 4 bases and J by 4 bases, with 11 bases between. Germline-derived CDR1 and CDR2 are SGDLS and YYNGEE. The CDR3 DNA is TGTGCCAGCAGCCCCCCAGGTCGCTATGGCTACACCTTC. This sequence encodes CASSPPGRYGYTF.

The CDR3 loop is CAISEDAGRTGHEQYF. The CDR3 bases are TGTGCCATCAGTGAGGACGCAGGGCGCACAGGCCACGAGCAGTACTTC. The chain recombines TRBV10-3 with TRBJ2-7, with D possibly being TRBD1 (5 bases). Germline V gene data show CDR1 as ENHRY and CDR2 as SYGVKD. CDR3 length equals 16 residues. Deletions cut 2 bases from V and 5 bases from J, with 19 bases between.

The rearrangement joins TRBV7-3 to TRBJ2-3; 10 bases match TRBD2. This CDR3 has 16 amino acids. From germline, CDR1 is SGHTA and CDR2 FQGTGA. V lost 1 base and J lost 3; bases outside the gene matches: 4. CDR3 protein: CASSLMASGSTDTQYF. The CDR3 DNA reads as TGTGCCAGCAGCTTAATGGCTAGCGGGAGTACAGATACGCAGTATTTT.

V usage is TRBV6-5 and J usage is TRBJ1-1; no clear D gene. Per germline, CDR1 MNHEY and CDR2 SVGAGI. V was cut by 0 bases and J by 2 bases, with 10 bases left in between. The CDR3 consists of 15 residues. The CDR3 DNA is TGTGCCAGCAGTTACTCGAGAGGAGGAAACACTGAAGCTTTCTTT. This encodes CASSYSRGGNTEAFF.

The chain employs TRBV29-1 and TRBJ2-2, with 8 bases lining up with TRBD1. Trimming removed 5 bases from V and 3 bases from J; junction bases left unmatched: 5. Germline lookup yields CDR1 SQVTM and CDR2 ANQGSEA. There are 14 residues in the CDR3. This CDR3 reads CSVSGGVDTGELFF. Written as DNA, the CDR3 is TGCAGCGTTTCAGGGGGCGTAGACACCGGGGAGCTGTTTTTT.

The chain is built from TRBV6-5 and TRBJ1-1; TRBD1 might be the D (5 bases). Germline loops: CDR1 MNHEY, CDR2 SVGAGI. The V end was cut by 4 bases, the J end by 1 base, with 10 bases between. The CDR3 spans 14 residues. Written as DNA, the CDR3 is TGTGCCAGCAGTTCCACAGGCTCGAACACTGAAGCTTTCTTT. This translates into CASSSTGSNTEAFF.

The V gene is TRBV4-1, the J gene TRBJ2-7, with a weak D call TRBD1 (6 bases). The CDR3 runs to 16 residues. Per the germline V gene, CDR1 is MGHRA and CDR2 is YSYEKL. V lost 4 bases and J 3 bases, leaving 19 bases between the germline ends. Here the CDR3 reads CASSPQGTGSIYEQYF. In DNA form, the CDR3 reads TGCGCCAGCAGCCCGCAGGGGACGGGGTCCATCTACGAGCAGTACTTC.

The rearrangement links TRBV6-6 to TRBJ1-2; the D gene is possibly TRBD1 (5 bases). Trimming removed 0 bases at V and 1 base at J, with 9 bases between. This CDR3 region has 15 residues. Germline CDR1 and CDR2: MNHNY and SVGAGI (reference sequence). The CDR3 nucleotides read TGTGCCAGCAGTTACTCGCCGGGGGATAACTATGGCTACACCTTC. Protein product: CASSYSPGDNYGYTF.

In its sample, this clone was seen a few times. The chain employs TRBV7-2 and TRBJ1-5; possible D gene TRBD1, 5 bases. Germline V gene data show CDR1 as SGHTA and CDR2 as FQGNSA. The CDR3 totals 16 residues. V dropped 4 bases and J dropped 6 bases, with 19 bases sitting between them. CDR3 nucleotide sequence: TGTGCCAGCAGCTCAGAAGCAGGGTACCTAGGTCAGCCCCAGCATTTT. Residues: CASSSEAGYLGQPQHF.

The chain joins TRBV18 to TRBJ1-5, with TRBD1 identical over 8 bases. CDR1 KGHSH and CDR2 LQKENI come from the germline V gene. V lost 2 bases and J lost 2; bases outside the gene matches: 2. The length of the CDR3 is 15 residues. CDR3: CASSPTTGGNQPQHF. The CDR3 DNA is TGTGCCAGCTCACCAACGACAGGGGGCAATCAGCCCCAGCATTTT.

This clone was counted once. The chain uses TRBV11-2 and TRBJ2-1; maybe TRBD2 (6 bases). Trimming stripped 5 bases from V and 5 bases from J, with 13 bases between. The V gene's germline CDR1 is SGHAT and CDR2 FQNNGV. The CDR3 contains 14 residues. The CDR3: CASSNGGVHNEQFF. CDR3 nucleotides: TGTGCCAGCAGCAACGGCGGGGTTCACAATGAGCAGTTCTTC.

The chain employs TRBV5-4 and TRBJ2-3, with TRBD2 as a possible D gene (6 bases). Germline CDR1 reads SGHNT; CDR2 reads YYREEE (reference sequence). The CDR3 is made up of 14 amino acids. Trimming took off 2 bases at V and 1 base at J, with 8 bases between the two ends. CDR3 coding DNA: TGTGCCAGCAGCTTTTCTAGCGGCACAGATACGCAGTATTTT. Amino acids: CASSFSSGTDTQYF.

This chain uses TRBV19 with TRBJ1-6; 8 nucleotides match TRBD1. In germline, CDR1 is LNHDA, CDR2 SQIVND (reference sequence). Trimming removed 6 bases from V and 4 bases from J; junction bases left unmatched: 8. There are 16 residues in the CDR3. The CDR3 DNA is TGTGCCAGTAGCCCCGGGACAGGCCTTTATAATTCACCCCTCCACTTT. Its protein is CASSPGTGLYNSPLHF.